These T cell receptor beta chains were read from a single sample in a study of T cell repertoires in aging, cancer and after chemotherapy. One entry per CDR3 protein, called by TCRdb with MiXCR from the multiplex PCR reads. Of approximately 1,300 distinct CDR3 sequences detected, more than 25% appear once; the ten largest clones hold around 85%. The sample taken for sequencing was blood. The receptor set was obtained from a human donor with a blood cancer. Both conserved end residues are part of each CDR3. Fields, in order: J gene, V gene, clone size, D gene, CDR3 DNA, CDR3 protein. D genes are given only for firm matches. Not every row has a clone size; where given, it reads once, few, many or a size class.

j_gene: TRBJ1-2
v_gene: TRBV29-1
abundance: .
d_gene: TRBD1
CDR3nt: TGCAGCCTCAGGGGGCCGGGGGGGGGCTACACCTTC
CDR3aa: CSLRGPGGGYTF

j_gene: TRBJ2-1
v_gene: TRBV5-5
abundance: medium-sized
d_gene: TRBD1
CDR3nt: TGTGCCAGCGAAAAACAGGGGATTGAGCAGTTCTTC
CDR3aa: CASEKQGIEQFF

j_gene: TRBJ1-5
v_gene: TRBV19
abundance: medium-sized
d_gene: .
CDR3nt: TGTGCCAGTAGTAACCCCCCCGATCAGCCCCAGCATTTT
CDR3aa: CASSNPPDQPQHF

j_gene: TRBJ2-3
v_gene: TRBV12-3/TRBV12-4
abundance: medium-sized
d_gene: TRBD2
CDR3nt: TGTGCCAGCAGTGGGATGTACGGGGGGGTCACAGATACGCAGTATTTT
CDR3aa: CASSGMYGGVTDTQYF

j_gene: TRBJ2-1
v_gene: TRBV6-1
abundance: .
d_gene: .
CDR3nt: TGTGCCAGTAAACACAGCGACAATGAGCAGTTCTTC
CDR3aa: CASKHSDNEQFF

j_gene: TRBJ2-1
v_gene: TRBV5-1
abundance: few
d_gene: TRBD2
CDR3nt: TGCGCCAGCAGCTGGGGCCCGACTAGCGGGCCCTACAATGAGCAGTTCTTC
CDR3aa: CASSWGPTSGPYNEQFF

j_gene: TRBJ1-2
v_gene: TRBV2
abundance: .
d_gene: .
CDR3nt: TGTGCCAGCAGTGAAGGGGCAGGTGGGATGACCTTCTATGGCTACACCTTC
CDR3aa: CASSEGAGGMTFYGYTF

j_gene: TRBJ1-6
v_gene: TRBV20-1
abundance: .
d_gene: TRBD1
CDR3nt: TGCAGTGCAAGCGCACCGGGACAGGGATATTCACCCCTCCACTTT
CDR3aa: CSASAPGQGYSPLHF

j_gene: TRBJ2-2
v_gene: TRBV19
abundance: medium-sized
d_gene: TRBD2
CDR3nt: TGTGCCAGTAGTTCGATAGCGGGGAGGACCGGGGAGCTGTTTTTT
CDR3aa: CASSSIAGRTGELFF

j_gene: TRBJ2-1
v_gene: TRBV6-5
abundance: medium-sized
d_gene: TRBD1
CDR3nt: TGTGCCAGCAGCCTACGCGGATATGGGACAGACGAAACTAGCTCCTACAATGAGCAGTTCTTC
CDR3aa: CASSLRGYGTDETSSYNEQFF

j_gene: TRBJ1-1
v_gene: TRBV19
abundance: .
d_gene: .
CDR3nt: TGTGCCAGTAGTCCCGGGAACCCCGGGGCTTTCTTT
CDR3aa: CASSPGNPGAFF

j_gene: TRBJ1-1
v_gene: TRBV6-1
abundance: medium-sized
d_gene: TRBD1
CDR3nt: TGTGCCAGCAGTCTAGGGACAGGGTACACTGAAGCTTTCTTT
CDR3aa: CASSLGTGYTEAFF

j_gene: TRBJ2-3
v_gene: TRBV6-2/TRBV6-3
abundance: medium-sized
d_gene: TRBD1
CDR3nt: TGTGCCAGCAGACCCGGGACAGCCCGCACAGATACGCAGTATTTT
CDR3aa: CASRPGTARTDTQYF

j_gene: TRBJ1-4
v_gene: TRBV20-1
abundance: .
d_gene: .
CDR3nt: TGCAGTGCTAGAGAGGGGGCTCGTAATGAAAAACTGTTTTTT
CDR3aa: CSAREGARNEKLFF

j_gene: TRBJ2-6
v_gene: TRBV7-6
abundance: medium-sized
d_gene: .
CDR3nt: TGTGCCAGCAGCCCACCCGGGTTTTCAGGGGCCAACGTCCTGACTTTC
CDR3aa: CASSPPGFSGANVLTF

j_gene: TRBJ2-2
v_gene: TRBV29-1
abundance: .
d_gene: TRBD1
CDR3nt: TGCAGCGTTGAAGACCCTGACAGGGGGCCCACCGGGGAGCTGTTTTTT
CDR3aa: CSVEDPDRGPTGELFF

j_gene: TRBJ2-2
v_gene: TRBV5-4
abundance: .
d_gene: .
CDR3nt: TGTGCCAACAGCCATGGGACCCCCAACACCGGGGAGCTGTTTTTT
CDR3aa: CANSHGTPNTGELFF

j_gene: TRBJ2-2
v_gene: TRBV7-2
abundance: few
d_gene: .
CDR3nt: TGTGCCAGCAGCTTGTACAGGGGAGGCACCGGGGAGCTGTTTTTT
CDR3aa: CASSLYRGGTGELFF

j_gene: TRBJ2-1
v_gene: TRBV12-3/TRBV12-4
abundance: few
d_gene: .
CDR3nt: TGTGCCAGCAGTTTAGAGGCGGCTACCTCCTACAATGAGCAGTTCTTC
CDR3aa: CASSLEAATSYNEQFF

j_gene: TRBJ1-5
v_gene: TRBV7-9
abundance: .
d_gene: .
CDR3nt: TGTGCCAGCACGAGAGCAGGGGGCAATCAGCCCCAGCATTTT
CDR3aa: CASTRAGGNQPQHF

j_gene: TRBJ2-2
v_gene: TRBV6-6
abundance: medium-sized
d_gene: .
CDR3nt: TGTGCCAGCAACCCGAACACCGGGGAGCTGTTTTTT
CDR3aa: CASNPNTGELFF

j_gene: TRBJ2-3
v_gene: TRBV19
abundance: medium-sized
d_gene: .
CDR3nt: TGTGCCATAGGGACGGGCTCCCACACAGATACGCAGTATTTT
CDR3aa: CAIGTGSHTDTQYF

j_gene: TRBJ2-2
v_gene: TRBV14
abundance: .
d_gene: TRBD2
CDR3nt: TGTGCCAGCAGCCAAATTCCAGCGGGGACCGGGGAGCTGTTTTTT
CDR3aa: CASSQIPAGTGELFF

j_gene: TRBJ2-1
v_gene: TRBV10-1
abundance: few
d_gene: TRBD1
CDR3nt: TGCGCCAGCAGTGGTCACAGGGGCAACAATGAGCAGTTCTTC
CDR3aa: CASSGHRGNNEQFF

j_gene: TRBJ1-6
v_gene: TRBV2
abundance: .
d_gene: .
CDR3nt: TGTGCCAGCAGGACCTCGGTCCCGGGGTCACCCCTCCACTTT
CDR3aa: CASRTSVPGSPLHF

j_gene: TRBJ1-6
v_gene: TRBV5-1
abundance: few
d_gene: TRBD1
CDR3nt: TGCGCCAGCAGCTTGGGCTCGACAGGGACCAATTCACCCCTCCACTTT
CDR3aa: CASSLGSTGTNSPLHF